One and the same sample provided the 8 T cell receptor beta chains below, sequenced in a study of T-cell memory formation after mild COVID-19 (dated by TCRdb to about 2021). Libraries were prepared through 5' RACE. Sequencing instrument: Illumina NovaSeq 6000. TCRdb reprocessing: public reads trimmed at Q25 with fastp, clones called with MiXCR, in-frame beta chains kept. Rows matching on CDR3 protein sequence are summarized as one entry with the most common DNA and genes. The sample table records roughly 320,000 distinct CDR3 sequences; approximately 29% of these occur just once. The leading ten clones occupy roughly 13% of the sample. The source material was PBMCs or a T cell subset sorted from them (not recorded which). The source of these receptors is an adult woman who had mild COVID-19 (a few samples of this study predate the infection). The sample titles of this study are shuffled in the database, so cell type and time point are left out; the donor was told from shared clones.

The chain links TRBV7-2 to TRBJ2-1; D may correspond to TRBD1 or TRBD2 (5 bases each). The germline CDR1 and CDR2 sequences are SGHTA and FQGNSA. This CDR3 contains 14 residues. The V end was cut by 5 bases, the J end by 12 bases, with 20 bases between. CDR3 protein: CASSMKPGPQGQFF. The CDR3 DNA reads TGTGCCAGCAGCATGAAACCGGGACCCCAGGGGCAGTTCTTC.

This chain connects TRBV29-1 to TRBJ2-1; tentative D call: TRBD2 (5 bases). This CDR3 has 13 residues. V shed 5 bases and J shed 1 base, with 9 bases lying between them. Germline CDR1 and CDR2: SQVTM and ANQGSEA. This CDR3 is CSVPQRSYNEQFF. The CDR3 DNA follows: TGCAGCGTTCCGCAGCGGTCCTACAATGAGCAGTTCTTC.

V and J are TRBV12-3 or TRBV12-4 and TRBJ1-4; no reliable D call. This CDR3 is 13 amino acids long. The germline V and J ends were trimmed by 3 bases and 8 bases, with 10 bases remaining between them. In nucleotides, the CDR3 is TGTGCCAGCAGTTTTTTCTTGGGGGAAAAACTGTTTTTT. It yields the protein CASSFFLGEKLFF.

V is TRBV14 and J is TRBJ2-7, with D perhaps TRBD1 (5 bases). The CDR3 has 13 amino acids. Germline V gene sequence: CDR1 SGHDN, CDR2 FVKESK. V was trimmed by 5 bases and J by 3 bases, leaving 11 bases between them. CDR3 in DNA: TGTGCCAGCAGCTCCGGACATAACTACGAGCAGTACTTC. It codes for CASSSGHNYEQYF.

The chain couples TRBV18 to TRBJ1-1, with D maybe TRBD1 (5 bases). V lost 2 bases and J lost 7, with 11 bases in between. This CDR3 has 13 residues. Germline loops: CDR1 KGHSH, CDR2 LQKENI. The CDR3, as DNA: TGTGCCAGCTCACCAACAGGAAAGGTTGAAGCTTTCTTT. It is translated as CASSPTGKVEAFF.

Only one count was recorded for this clonotype. This chain links TRBV4-2 with TRBJ2-3; 9 bases line up with TRBD2. The CDR3 length is 17 residues. Germline V gives CDR1 LGHNA, CDR2 YNFKEQ. Losses at the gene ends were 0 bases for V and 14 bases for J; bases not matched to a gene: 18. CDR3 sequence: CASSQEVEREAPPRRYF. In nucleotides, the CDR3 is TGTGCCAGCAGCCAAGAAGTGGAGCGGGAGGCCCCCCCCCGTCGGTATTTT.

This clonotype was detected ten times or more. The gene calls are TRBV5-6 and TRBJ2-5; D is uncertain. Germline V CDR1 and CDR2: SGHDT, YYEEEE. CDR3 length equals 13 residues. V lost 4 bases and J lost 8, with 15 bases in between. As DNA, the CDR3 is TGTGCCAGCAGCCAAGGTGGCCGTGTCACCCAGTACTTC. Translation gives CASSQGGRVTQYF.

This clonotype was detected only a few times. The V and J genes are TRBV7-9 and TRBJ2-7; 9 bases fit TRBD1. The CDR3 consists of 16 residues. CDR1 and CDR2 from the germline V gene are SEHNR and FQNEAQ (reference sequence). The trim removed 6 bases at V and 0 bases at J, leaving 9 bases unmatched. The CDR3: CASSWKRTGDSYEQYF. In DNA, the CDR3 is TGTGCCAGCAGTTGGAAACGGACAGGGGACTCCTACGAGCAGTACTTC.